This TCR beta chain was found in a study of T-cell memory formation after mild COVID-19. Study results and caveats: Pre-infection memory held some responding clones, suggesting pre-existing cross-reactive T cells responded. Confirmation of SARS-CoV-2 specificity was lacking for second-wave clones peaking day 37.

TCRdb re-derived calls from the 5' RACE reads in MiXCR, one entry per CDR3 protein. Of 400,000 or so distinct CDR3 sequences in the sample, roughly 21% were seen once. This clonotype has more than one count but fewer than ten. Its antigen is not known. The sequence came from an adult woman who had mild COVID-19 (a few samples of this study predate the infection). Cell type and time point are not known. The sequencing sample was made of PBMCs or a T cell subset sorted from them (not recorded which).

The CDR3 sequence is CASSQDRTGRGNTEAFF. CDR3 coding DNA: TGCGCCAGCAGCCAAGATCGAACAGGGAGGGGGAACACTGAAGCTTTCTTT. This chain connects TRBV4-3 to TRBJ1-1, with TRBD1 as a possible D gene (6 bases). Germline V gives CDR1 LGHNA, CDR2 YSLEER. CDR3 length equals 17 residues. V was clipped by 0 bases and J by 1 base, with 15 bases between them.